The entry below describes one T cell receptor (beta chain). The antigen remains unidentified. The data were obtained in a study of cytomegalovirus exposure and HLA in healthy donors. The study, taken as a whole, reports: When analyzed later, a missense DCLRE1C variant was found to be linked to TCR beta V- and J-gene trimming. A later analysis appeared to link common viral pathogens to several of the most significant clusters.

CDR1 is SGHTA and CDR2 is FQGNSA in the germline V gene. Unmatched junction bases numbered 9, after V lost 0 bases and J lost 6 bases. The CDR3 spans 17 residues. Primers included in the PCR were 60 Vbeta and 13 Jbeta primers. Only in-frame clones appear in the TCRdb table, and some are missing; sequencing was by immunoSEQ multiplex PCR. The sample gives 150,000 to 200,000 clones, about 85% of which show up once; 4.5% to 5.5% is in the top ten. The chain recombines TRBV7-2 with TRBJ2-1; TRBD2 aligns across 9 bases. The sequencing input was PBMCs. The source is a woman aged 50 to 60 in good health and CMV-seropositive. The CDR3 DNA is TGTGCCAGCAGCTTAGCAATTTTGCGGGGGGGGATCAATGAGCAGTTCTTC. Its protein product is CASSLAILRGGINEQFF.